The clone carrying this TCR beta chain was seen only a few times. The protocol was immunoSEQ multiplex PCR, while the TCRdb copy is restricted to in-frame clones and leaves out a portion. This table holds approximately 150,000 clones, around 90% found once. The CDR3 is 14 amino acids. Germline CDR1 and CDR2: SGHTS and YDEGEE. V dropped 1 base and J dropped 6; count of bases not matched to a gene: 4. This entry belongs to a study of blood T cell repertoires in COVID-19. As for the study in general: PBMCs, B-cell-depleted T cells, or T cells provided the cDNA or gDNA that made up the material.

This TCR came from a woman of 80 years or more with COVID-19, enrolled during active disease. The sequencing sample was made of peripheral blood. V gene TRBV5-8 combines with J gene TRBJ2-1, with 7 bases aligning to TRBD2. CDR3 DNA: TGTGCCAGCAGCTTGAGCGGGATGACCAATGAGCAGTTCTTC. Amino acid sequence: CASSLSGMTNEQFF.